The next 15 T cell receptor beta chains were all read from a single sample in a study of tumor-infiltrating lymphocytes in oesophageal squamous cell carcinoma. One entry per CDR3 protein, called by TCRdb with MiXCR from the PCR reads. The table records tens of thousands of distinct CDR3 sequences, around two fifths of them present only once. The sample taken for sequencing was esophageal tumor tissue. The receptors originated from a male donor with esophageal squamous cell carcinoma.

The gene calls are TRBV5-1 and TRBJ2-1, with D tentatively TRBD1 or TRBD2 (5 bases each). This CDR3 has 14 residues. Germline V gene sequence: CDR1 SGHRS, CDR2 YFSETQ. V lost 0 bases and J 7 bases, leaving 11 bases between the germline ends. The CDR3, as DNA: TGCGCCAGCAGCTTGGCGGGACCCTTGAATGAGCAGTTCTTC. Encoded protein: CASSLAGPLNEQFF.

This clonotype occurred once. The gene calls are TRBV12-3 or TRBV12-4 and TRBJ2-5, with D perhaps matching TRBD2 (7 bases). The CDR3 extends over 16 amino acids. V lost 5 bases, J lost 5 bases, and 21 bases lay in between. The CDR3 protein is CASSPLRGADRETQYF. In nucleotides, the CDR3 is TGTGCCAGCAGTCCCCTTCGGGGGGCGGATCGGGAGACCCAGTACTTC.

With respect to this clonotype: Being one base from a much bigger clone, this may be a read error. V gene TRBV19 combines with J gene TRBJ2-5; 8 bases agree with TRBD1. Near its end, the DNA agrees better with TRBJ2-1, so the J call may be wrong. Germline lookup yields CDR1 LNHDA and CDR2 SQIVND (reference sequence). The CDR3 is 13 residues long. The CDR3 loop is CASSWGQVETQFF. CDR3 in DNA: TGTGCCAGTAGTTGGGGACAGGTAGAGACCCAGTTCTTC.

Comment on this clonotype: This may arise from a read error, as a much more abundant clone is one base away. This rearrangement joins TRBV6-5 to TRBJ2-1; D not certain. V was pared by 7 bases and J by 10 bases, with 23 bases between. Germline CDR1 and CDR2: MNHEY and SVGAGI. There are 15 residues in the CDR3. In nucleotides, the CDR3 is TGTGCCAGCACCCCAACCGCCTCGAGCTCCTACGAGCAGTTCTTC. It specifies CASTPTASSSYEQFF.

This clonotype was detected many times. The J gene is TRBJ1-5, the V gene TRBV27; tentative D call: TRBD1 (5 bases). The germline V and J ends were trimmed by 6 bases and 1 base, with 13 bases remaining between them. This CDR3 spans 15 amino acids. The germline CDR1 and CDR2 sequences are MNHEY and SMNVEV (reference sequence). CDR3 sequence: CASSYGGGSNQPQHF. CDR3 nucleotide sequence: TGTGCCAGCAGCTACGGGGGGGGAAGCAATCAGCCCCAGCATTTT.

This sequence joins TRBV7-9 and TRBJ2-1, with D tentatively TRBD1 (5 bases). There are 14 residues in the CDR3. V gave up 5 bases and J gave up 7 bases, with 15 bases separating them. The germline gives CDR1 SEHNR, CDR2 FQNEAQ (reference sequence). The CDR3 loop is CASSPQTAPNEQFF. CDR3 DNA: TGTGCCAGCAGCCCACAGACAGCGCCGAATGAGCAGTTCTTC.

The chain carries TRBV11-2 and TRBJ2-1; unclear D gene. The DNA end favors TRBJ2-5, so the J call may be wrong. This CDR3 contains 14 residues. CDR1 is SGHAT, CDR2 FQNNGV, per germline. For the CDR3, the DNA is TGTGCCAGCAGCTTGGGCCTGAGGCAAGAGACCCAGTACTTC. Translated, it gives CASSLGLRQETQYF.

Worth noting for this clonotype: Because it lacks the conserved phenylalanine or tryptophan at the end, this CDR3 is likely a read error. The DNA is left out, because the CDR3 cannot be placed on it with certainty; the CDR3 is given as TCRdb lists it. The chain combines TRBV6-1 with TRBJ2-1; the DNA was not compared with TRBD1, the D call given in the table. The CDR3 has 15 amino acids, counting both end residues. Germline loops: CDR1 MNHNS, CDR2 SASEGT. CDR3 in amino acids: CASSPNLDKGYTFGS.

Points on this clonotype: The conserved phenylalanine or tryptophan is not found at the CDR3 terminus, so this likely reflects a read error. No DNA is shown, since the ends of the CDR3 on it are uncertain; the CDR3 is the one TCRdb lists. This chain connects TRBV7-3 to TRBJ2-6; the tabulated D call, TRBD2, remains unverified against the DNA. The CDR3 spans 20 residues, counting both ends. The germline gives CDR1 SGHTA, CDR2 FQGTGA. CDR3 amino acids: CASSLKPMGGGWADTQYFGA.

This clonotype was seen only once. This chain connects TRBV12-3 or TRBV12-4 to TRBJ2-3; D is unresolved. The end of the DNA fits TRBJ2-1 better, so the J call may be wrong. CDR3 length: 12 amino acids. CDR3 sequence (DNA): TGTGCCAGCAGTTACATCCGCGATGAGCAGTTCTTC. The encoded protein is CASSYIRDEQFF.

On this clonotype itself: No conserved phenylalanine or tryptophan ends this CDR3, so it is likely a read error. The DNA is omitted, as the CDR3 cannot be located on it reliably, and the CDR3 follows TCRdb's listing. V gene TRBV6-6 combines with J gene TRBJ1-6; the table's D call TRBD1 went unverified against the DNA. The CDR3 is 19 amino acids in total, end residues counted. Per germline, CDR1 MNHNY and CDR2 SVGAGI (reference sequence). CDR3 sequence: CASSYSGNAGGGEKLFFGS.

This clonotype was seen more than once but under ten times. The V gene is TRBV5-1, the J gene TRBJ2-7, with 8 bases fitting TRBD2. The V gene end was trimmed by 5 bases and the J gene end by 5 bases; junction bases not matched to a gene: 3. Germline V CDR1 and CDR2: SGHRS, YFSETQ. The CDR3 covers 12 residues. In DNA form, the CDR3 reads TGCGCCAGCAGGCGGGGGGCCAACGAGCAGTACTTC. Encoded protein: CASRRGANEQYF.

V gene TRBV7-9 combines with J gene TRBJ2-1, with a weak D call TRBD2 (6 bases). V was pared by 4 bases and J by 7 bases, with 14 bases between. Germline CDR1 is SEHNR and CDR2 is FQNEAQ (reference sequence). CDR3 length: 14 residues. The CDR3: CASSSFRGSNEQFF. The CDR3, as DNA: TGTGCCAGCAGCTCTTTTCGGGGGAGTAATGAGCAGTTCTTC. Full variable domain (missing parts from reference TRBV7-9 and TRBJ2-1): DTGVSQNPRHKITKRGQNVTFRCDPISEHNRLYWYRQTLGQGPEFLTYFQNEAQLEKSRLLSDRFSAERPKGSFSTLEIQRTEQGDSAMYLCASSSFRGSNEQFFGPGTRLTVL.

At least ten counts were recorded for this clonotype. Since the CDR3 does not end with the conserved phenylalanine or tryptophan, this likely comes from a read error. Because the CDR3's place on the DNA is in doubt, the DNA is left out and the CDR3 is given as listed by TCRdb. The genes are TRBV7-2 and TRBJ2-6; the table calls TRBD2, which could not be checked here. The germline V gene has CDR1 SGHTA and CDR2 FQGNSA. The CDR3 extends over 9 residues, inclusive of both ends. This chain's CDR3 is CASSLRTSG.

V and J are TRBV28 and TRBJ2-1; D may correspond to TRBD1 or TRBD2 (5 bases each). The DNA end favors TRBJ2-7, so the J call may be wrong. From germline, CDR1 is MDHEN and CDR2 SYDVKM. The CDR3 runs 17 residues. The CDR3 loop is CASSSPGGGSLGDTQYF. Here the CDR3 DNA reads TGTGCCAGCAGTTCCCCCGGTGGGGGAAGCCTGGGAGATACGCAGTACTTC.